Shown below are 17 T cell receptor gamma chains from a single sample sequenced in a study of gamma-delta T cells after stem cell transplantation. TCRdb applied CATT to the RT-PCR reads for clone calling. Found here are over a thousand gamma-chain clones, 86% of them singletons; the top ten hold 6% to 7.5%. The sample comprised gamma-delta T cells. The receptors shown here come from a human donor. It is not recorded whose cells these are; they may come from a transplant donor.

V gene TRGV9 combines with J gene TRGJ1 or TRGJ2. No J gene is reported in TCRdb; it was inferred here by comparing the DNA with germline. Per the germline V gene, CDR1 is GITISATS and CDR2 is ISYDGTV (reference sequence). With 3 bases clipped from V and 4 bases from J, the junction kept 0 bases outside the gene matches. The CDR3 totals 11 residues. CDR3 DNA sequence: TGTGCCTTGTGGGAGTATTATAAGAAACTCTTT. It encodes CALWEYYKKLF.

This rearrangement joins TRGV2 to TRGJP1. In the absence of a J gene in TCRdb, the DNA was matched to germline to assign it here. This CDR3 has 17 residues. Germline assignment: CDR1 EGSNGY and CDR2 YDSYNSKV. The V gene end was trimmed by 0 bases and the J gene end by 2 bases; junction bases not matched to a gene: 9. The CDR3 bases are TGTGCCACCTGGGACGGGCGGGGAGGGACCACTGGTTGGTTCAAGATATTT. It translates to CATWDGRGGTTGWFKIF.

No V gene was called, though TRGJ1 or TRGJ2 was called as the J gene. The CDR3 consists of 13 residues. CDR3 DNA sequence: TGTGCCACCTGGGGTCCGAATTATTATAAGAAGCTCTTT. Its protein product is CATWGPNYYKKLF.

This chain joins TRGV2 and TRGJ1 or TRGJ2. The J gene, missing from TCRdb, was assigned here through DNA to germline matching. This CDR3 has 13 residues. CDR1 is EGSNGY and CDR2 is YDSYNSKV in the germline V gene. V gave up 0 bases and J gave up 6 bases; unmatched junction bases: 5. The DNA of the CDR3 is TGTGCCACCTGGGACGGGCTTCGTTATAAGAAACTCTTT. This gives the protein CATWDGLRYKKLF.

For this clone: In the same sample, other DNA sequences code for this CDR3. The chain couples TRGV9 to TRGJ1 or TRGJ2. The J gene, left out of TCRdb, was set here by checking the DNA against germline. Germline CDR1 and CDR2: GITISATS and ISYDGTV (reference sequence). This CDR3 has 12 residues. The junction had 4 bases not matched to a gene; V was cut back by 1 base and J by 7 bases. The CDR3 DNA is TGTGCCTTGTGGGAGGTCGGATATAAGAAACTCTTT. It is translated as CALWEVGYKKLF.

The chain joins TRGV4 to TRGJ1 or TRGJ2. No J gene was available from TCRdb, and it was assigned here by a germline match of the DNA. V was pared by 0 bases and J by 9 bases, with 2 bases of the junction left unmatched. The CDR3 has 11 residues. CDR1 is EGSTGY, CDR2 YDSYTSSV, per germline. CDR3 region: CATWDGPKKLF. The CDR3 DNA is TGTGCCACCTGGGATGGGCCTAAGAAACTCTTT.

The rearrangement uses TRGV2 and TRGJ1 or TRGJ2. No J gene is reported in TCRdb; it was inferred here by comparing the DNA with germline. Germline V gives CDR1 EGSNGY, CDR2 YDSYNSKV. This CDR3 is built from 12 residues. The V gene end was trimmed by 0 bases and the J gene end by 8 bases; junction bases not matched to a gene: 4. CDR3 residues: CATWDGGDKKLF. The CDR3 nucleotides are TGTGCCACCTGGGACGGGGGGGATAAGAAACTCTTT.

The chain couples TRGV4 to TRGJ1 or TRGJ2. No J gene is reported in TCRdb; it was inferred here by comparing the DNA with germline. Germline trimming cut 0 bases from V and 12 bases from J; bases unmatched to any gene: 5. The CDR3 contains 11 residues. Germline CDR1 reads EGSTGY; CDR2 reads YDSYTSSV. The CDR3 DNA reads TGTGCCACCTGGGATGGGCCGGGGAAACTCTTT. Residues: CATWDGPGKLF.

The chain is built from TRGV3 and TRGJ1 or TRGJ2. Here the J gene came from matching the DNA to germline, since TCRdb omits it. The CDR3 extends over 14 amino acids. V shed 1 base and J 0 bases; nucleotides not matched to a gene: 3. CDR1 is VTNTFY, CDR2 YDVSTARD, per germline (reference sequence). CDR3 loop: CATWDSPNYYKKLF. CDR3 sequence (DNA): TGTGCCACCTGGGACAGTCCGAATTATTATAAGAAACTCTTT.

The J gene is given as TRGJ1 or TRGJ2, and the V gene is not called. The CDR3 has 14 residues. The CDR3 coding sequence is TGTGCCACCTGGGACAGGCCCCCCAATTATAAGAAACTCTTT. Residues: CATWDRPPNYKKLF.

The rearrangement links TRGV4 to TRGJ1 or TRGJ2. Matching the DNA to germline supplied the J gene, which TCRdb does not give. Trimming at V came to 5 bases and at J to 8 bases, leaving 6 bases not matched to a gene. Per germline, CDR1 EGSTGY and CDR2 YDSYTSSV. This CDR3 contains 11 residues. The CDR3, as DNA: TGTGCCACCTGGGGTCCCAATAAGAAACTCTTT. It translates to CATWGPNKKLF.

The chain combines TRGV9 with TRGJ1 or TRGJ2. TCRdb gives no J gene; it was assigned here by matching the DNA to germline. The junction had 5 bases not matched to a gene; V was cut back by 1 base and J by 2 bases. CDR3 length equals 14 residues. CDR1 and CDR2 from the germline V gene are GITISATS and ISYDGTV (reference sequence). The CDR3, as DNA: TGTGCCTTGTGGGAGGTACCCCATTATTATAAGAAACTCTTT. Translating it yields CALWEVPHYYKKLF.

In this sample, this clone turned up once. The gene calls are TRGV8 and TRGJP. No J gene is reported in TCRdb; it was inferred here by comparing the DNA with germline. CDR3 length: 16 amino acids. The junction had 4 bases not matched to a gene; V was cut back by 4 bases and J by 4 bases. Germline loops: CDR1 VENAVY, CDR2 YDSYNSRV. The CDR3 DNA is TGTGCCACCTGGGACGCTCAAGAGTTGGGCAAAAAAATCAAGGTATTT. Amino acids: CATWDAQELGKKIKVF.

This rearrangement joins TRGV4 to TRGJ1 or TRGJ2. The J gene, left out of TCRdb, was set here by checking the DNA against germline. This CDR3 contains 15 residues. The V gene's germline CDR1 is EGSTGY and CDR2 YDSYTSSV. The J segment lost 3 bases and the V segment lost 4 bases, leaving 12 bases of the junction unmatched. CDR3 sequence (DNA): TGTGCCACCTGGGACCAGGCCCCCTCTTATTATAAGAAACTCTTT. It specifies CATWDQAPSYYKKLF.

This chain uses TRGV5 with TRGJ1 or TRGJ2. No J gene is reported in TCRdb; it was inferred here by comparing the DNA with germline. The CDR3 spans 14 residues. V lost 3 bases and J lost 2; bases outside the gene matches: 7. CDR1 and CDR2 from the germline V gene are VINAFY and YDVSNSKD. The CDR3 DNA reads TGTGCCACCTGGGACTGCCCCTATTATTATAAGAAACTCTTT. This codes for CATWDCPYYYKKLF.

The chain has TRGV2 and TRGJ1 or TRGJ2. TCRdb lists no J gene, so it was determined here by aligning the DNA to germline. From germline, CDR1 is EGSNGY and CDR2 YDSYNSKV. This CDR3 contains 15 residues. V lost 0 bases, J lost 4 bases, and 9 bases stayed unmatched. CDR3 nucleotides: TGTGCCACCTGGGACGGGCCCCCCTCATATTATAAGAAACTCTTT. This gives the protein CATWDGPPSYYKKLF.

Of note for this clone: This sample also contains other DNA sequences that code for the same CDR3. The gene calls are TRGV9 and TRGJ1 or TRGJ2. Here the J gene was assigned by germline matching of the DNA, as TCRdb has none. This CDR3 contains 13 residues. V gave up 4 bases and J gave up 4 bases; unmatched junction bases: 7. CDR1 is GITISATS, CDR2 ISYDGTV, per germline (reference sequence). CDR3 residues: CALWEGRYYKKLF. The CDR3, as DNA: TGTGCCTTGTGGGAAGGAAGGTATTATAAGAAACTCTTT.